This T cell receptor beta chain was observed in a study of shared clonotypes between healthy human individuals (dated by TCRdb to about 2020). Notes on the research overall: The cohort comprised a couple of women and a few men aged 18 to 49 years. To increase sequencing depth and limit assay-specific biases, different laboratories used diverse techniques to prepare libraries and sequence TCR repertoires. Per donor, three plates each were used for CD4 naive and CD4 memory, two for CD8 naive, and one for CD8 memory. Per donor, leukapheresis produced somewhere between about 0.94 and 10 billion PBMCs. Blood TCR repertoires of a handful of healthy adults were deeply sequenced to estimate repertoire size and the extent of clonotype sharing between individuals.

The CDR3 sequence holds 13 residues, the cysteine and phenylalanine included. The retained sequence is limited to the CDR3, 39 bases, with the frame set at the first base. Looking up the germline V gene (reference sequence) yields CDR1 MNHNY and CDR2 SVGAGI. V sheds 8 bases and J sheds 4 bases, leaving 14 bases between their ends. Healthy HIV-negative adults with no recently reported acute infections or vaccinations were included as donors. Only Caucasian adults living in Nashville, Tennessee, USA were represented among the donors. Magnetic negative selection was used to enrich CD4+ T cells, after which naive cells were positively selected on CD45RA and the negative fraction became the memory subset. Blood was obtained by leukapheresis, after which PBMCs were separated by Ficoll-Histopaque density gradient centrifugation and cryopreserved in liquid nitrogen vapor phase. Analytical flow cytometry was used to check the purity and quantity of each magnetically sorted T cell population. From each sorted fraction, genomic DNA was isolated and quantified by UV absorbance on a Nanodrop 2000c.

Summary of the overall study and its limitations: Incomplete sequencing was indicated by rarefaction of sorted-subset datasets, despite the large sequencing depth. The small number of donors limited the genetic and exposure-history diversity represented. Sharing across several donors was observed for around 4.8% of naive CD4, 3.5% of naive CD8, 2% to 2.5% of memory CD4, and about 0.4% of memory CD8 clonotypes. Sampling was restricted to blood, and TCR repertoires in tissues likely differ from the TCR repertoires found in blood. Larger estimated clonotype richness was generally found for naive subsets than for memory subsets. Compared with non-shared clonotypes, the clonotypes found in all four sorted-subset donors had higher generation probabilities. Pairwise subsampling indicated that sequencing depth was expected to affect the degree of clonotype sharing among donors.

TCR CDR3 regions were amplified from genomic DNA by multiplex PCR using the deep immunoSEQ assay. Genomic DNA extracted from each cell subset was distributed evenly over all wells of several immunoSEQ 96-well plates, and each plate served as one replicate. Each replicate PCR for sorted subsets received roughly 0.2 ug genomic DNA, equal to roughly 33,000 T cell genomes. Purified libraries were measured with a Qubit 3.0 fluorometer, size-checked on a Bioanalyzer 2100, and measured again with the KAPA Library Quantification kit. Every immunoSEQ 96-well plate was sequenced on a dedicated single-read 150-cycle Illumina NextSeq 550 flow cell. On the study's bioinformatics: Because the immunoSEQ output held only junctional sequences and lacked quality scores, the filtering could not match the filtering applied to full-length reads. Sequences were annotated with PyIR, a Python wrapper for IgBLAST v1.9, and V/J genes and CDR3 were assigned using IMGT germline references. Reads were filtered out if the reads had weak V/J assignments (E-value above 1e-6), no CDR3, stop codons, out-of-frame junctions, or ambiguous translated residues. A V3J clonotype was defined by an identical inferred V gene, J gene, and CDR3 amino acid sequence. Percentage overlap between repertoires was computed as shared unique clonotypes divided by the size of the smaller repertoire. Richness of each repertoire was evaluated using RTK rarefaction, the Chao1 estimator, and Recon v2.1 estimates of unobserved clonotypes. Generation probabilities were computed with OLGA for all TCRbeta clonotypes obtained by the gDNA method from several donors. This is the immuneACCESS table as TCRdb keeps it, with only in-frame sequences that have V and J called. A part of the clones is gone; compared with another copy, unresolved V genes explain less than half, and the rest is unexplained. V and J calls and clone size are given by that table; D and trimming were obtained from the DNA. The sample table lists roughly 1,100,000 clones, approximately 68% of them with a count of one. 1.5% of the sample is taken by the ten largest.

On this clone: No antigen is known for it. Per-nucleotide qualities are absent, and no much larger clonotype sits a single base away.

This receptor was identified in a man younger than 30 in good health. Input material: memory CD4+ T cells sorted from blood. The sample's cell subset or site label, in plain terms: CD45RA-negative fraction. The chain is encoded by TRBV6-6 joined to TRBJ2-5, with the D segment identity uncertain. This receptor has the CDR3 CASSSRARETQYF. In nucleotides, the sequence is TGTGCCAGCTCCTCTAGGGCTCGAGAGACCCAGTACTTC.